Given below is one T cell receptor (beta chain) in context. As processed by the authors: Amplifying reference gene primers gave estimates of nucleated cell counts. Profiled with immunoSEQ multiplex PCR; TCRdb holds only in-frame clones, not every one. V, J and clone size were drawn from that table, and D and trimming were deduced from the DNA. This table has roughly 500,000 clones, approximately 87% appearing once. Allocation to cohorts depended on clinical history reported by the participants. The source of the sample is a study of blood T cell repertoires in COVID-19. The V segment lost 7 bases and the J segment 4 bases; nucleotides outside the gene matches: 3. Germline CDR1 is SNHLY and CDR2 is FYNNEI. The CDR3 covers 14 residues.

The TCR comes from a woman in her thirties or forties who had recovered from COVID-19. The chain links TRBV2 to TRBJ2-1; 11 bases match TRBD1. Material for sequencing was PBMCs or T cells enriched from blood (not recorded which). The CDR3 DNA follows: TGTGCCAGCATCGGACAGGGGGCGTACAATGAGCAGTTCTTC. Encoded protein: CASIGQGAYNEQFF.